This T cell receptor beta chain was sequenced during a study of control samples from healthy donors and cancer patients. Germline values: CDR1 SEHNR, CDR2 FQNEAQ (reference sequence). The V and J ends lost 2 bases and 2 bases respectively, with 15 bases between them. This CDR3 has 16 residues. The protocol was immunoSEQ multiplex PCR, while the TCRdb copy is restricted to in-frame clones and leaves out a portion. The profile shows around 22,000 clones, 83% of them singletons. V is TRBV7-9 and J is TRBJ2-5; D perhaps matches TRBD2 (6 bases). This TCR came from a man aged 55-75 years with head and neck cancer. The specimen was PBMCs. The DNA for the CDR3 is TGTGCCAGCAGCTTACCCCCGGAGGGTTTACAAGAGACCCAGTACTTC. Amino acids: CASSLPPEGLQETQYF.